This TCR beta chain was retrieved from a study of blood T cell repertoires in COVID-19. The wider study: Material from acute and convalescent COVID-19 was sourced from the United States, Italy and Spain. The cDNA or gDNA used as material had been derived from T cells, B-cell-depleted T cells, or PBMCs.

The Seattle patients joined while their infection was active and were tracked longitudinally afterward. Germline CDR1 MNHEY, CDR2 SVGEGT. The germline V and J ends were trimmed by 4 bases and 0 bases, with 9 bases remaining between them. The CDR3 is 15 amino acids. Original data processing: Estimated nucleated cell counts came from reference gene primer amplification. Method: immunoSEQ multiplex PCR; TCRdb's copy keeps in-frame clones and lacks some. The DNA gave D and trimming, while V, J and clone size come from that table. The sample has roughly 160,000 clones; roughly 93% are singletons. Input material: peripheral blood. This TCR was sampled from a man between 18 and 35 years old with COVID-19, enrolled during active disease. The genes are TRBV6-2 or TRBV6-3 and TRBJ2-2; no clear D gene. Here the CDR3 DNA reads TGTGCCAGCAGTTTTACGACTCCGAACACCGGGGAGCTGTTTTTT. Protein: CASSFTTPNTGELFF.